This T cell receptor beta chain was sequenced in a study of tumor and adjacent non-tumor tissue in lung cancer. This sample's RNA came from whole unsorted tissue. This non-tumor lung sample came from over 3 cm beyond the tumor edge. The germline V gene encodes CDR1 MGHRA and CDR2 YSYEKL. The CDR3 is 20 amino acids. The V gene end was trimmed by 4 bases and the J gene end by 7 bases; junction bases not matched to a gene: 24. Remarks on this clonotype: A read error may be the cause here, since a much bigger clone is one base away.

TCRbeta libraries were built with three rounds of nested PCR, modified from ARM-PCR. Each CDR3 protein gets one entry after TCRdb re-called the multiplex PCR reads with MiXCR. The sample contains approximately 66,000 distinct CDR3 sequences, roughly 57% of which appear only once. Sample: distant non-tumor lung tissue. The sequence derives from a man in his 70s with non-small cell lung cancer. The gene calls are TRBV4-1 and TRBJ2-3; 9 nucleotides agree with TRBD2. CDR3 bases: TGCGCCAGCAGCCCCCCCCGTGGAGCTAGCGGGATTAAGGGGACAAATACGCAGTATTTT. This codes for CASSPPRGASGIKGTNTQYF.